The present TCR beta chain was sequenced within a study of blood T cell repertoires in COVID-19. Looking at the study overall: Material from acute and convalescent COVID-19 was sourced from the United States, Italy and Spain. Sources were T cells, B-cell-depleted T cells, or PBMCs; the material itself was cDNA or gDNA.

Authors' processing steps: The authors estimated nucleated cell counts from reference gene primer amplification. Generated by immunoSEQ multiplex PCR, the TCRdb table keeps only in-frame clones and is missing some. The V and J calls and clone size were taken over from that table, and D and trimming were inferred from the DNA. The sample yields some 200,000 clones, 85% seen once. Followed longitudinally, the Seattle patients had been enrolled during active infection. Per germline, CDR1 SGHRS and CDR2 YFSETQ. The CDR3 consists of 15 residues. Trimming took off 4 bases at V and 6 bases at J, with 19 bases between the two ends.

The sequencing sample was made of peripheral blood. V is TRBV5-1 and J is TRBJ1-1, with D perhaps TRBD1 (6 bases). This TCR was recovered from a woman in her 70s with COVID-19, enrolled during active disease. The CDR3, as DNA: TGCGCCAGCAGCCCCCTTGGGGGACAAGAGGCTGAAGCTTTCTTT. Translating gives CASSPLGGQEAEAFF.